One and the same sample provided the 3 T cell receptor beta chains below, sequenced in a study of shared clonotypes between healthy human individuals. TCRdb keeps only in-frame clones here, not all; method: immunoSEQ multiplex PCR. The table lists over a million clones, roughly 80% of them singletons. Sequenced input: memory CD4+ T cells sorted from blood. Subset denoted: CD45RA-negative fraction. The receptors originated from a man between 18 and 35 years old in good health.

V is TRBV11-2 and J is TRBJ1-6; no firm D call. The V gene lost 1 base and the J gene lost 7 bases, with 11 bases spanning the gap. The germline V gene has CDR1 SGHAT and CDR2 FQNNGV. This CDR3 spans 15 amino acids. Here the CDR3 DNA reads TGTGCCAGCAGCTTAGCGGCCGGCCTAAATTCACCCCTCCACTTT. This codes for CASSLAAGLNSPLHF.

This sequence joins TRBV4-3 and TRBJ1-1; D perhaps matches TRBD1 (5 bases). The germline V gene encodes CDR1 LGHNA and CDR2 YSLEER. Trimming pared 0 bases from V and 3 bases from J, leaving 11 bases between. The CDR3 runs 15 residues. This CDR3 reads CASSQDLSRDTEAFF. CDR3 nucleotide sequence: TGCGCCAGCAGCCAAGATCTGAGCAGGGACACTGAAGCTTTCTTT.

This chain connects TRBV9 to TRBJ1-6; D gene unclear. V was trimmed by 0 bases and J by 9 bases, leaving 10 bases between them. The CDR3 has 14 amino acids. The germline gives CDR1 SGDLS, CDR2 YYNGEE. The CDR3 is CASSVGEGGSPLHF. CDR3 nucleotides: TGTGCCAGCAGCGTAGGGGAGGGTGGTTCACCCCTCCACTTT.